This T cell receptor (beta chain) was documented in a study of blood T cell repertoires in COVID-19. Study background: The samples span acute and convalescent COVID-19 from the United States, Italy and Spain.

Across roughly 25 US areas, participants ranged in age from about 18 to 90 years. Cohorts were assigned according to the clinical history that participants reported. Among Cohort 3 donors, those recovered had two negative PCRs, clearance, or symptom resolution. Assay: immunoSEQ multiplex PCR; the TCRdb copy retains only in-frame clones and omits some. The sample holds approximately 350,000 clones; 80% to 85% are singletons and the top ten take less than 6%. This TCR came from a woman in her fifties or sixties who had recovered from COVID-19. The specimen was PBMCs or T cells enriched from blood (not recorded which).

This CDR3 is CASSFSTGNTEAFF. The DNA of the CDR3 is TGTGCCAGCAGTTTCTCGACAGGGAACACTGAAGCTTTCTTT. The chain uses TRBV27 and TRBJ1-1; D possibly corresponds to TRBD1 (6 bases). V lost 3 bases to trimming and J lost 1 base, with 9 bases between them. Germline CDR1 reads MNHEY; CDR2 reads SMNVEV (reference sequence). This CDR3 is built from 14 residues.